This T cell receptor (beta chain) was sequenced in a study of cytomegalovirus exposure and HLA in healthy donors. Points from the study as a whole: One variant, a missense change in DCLRE1C, was linked in a later analysis to TCR beta V- and J-gene trimming. TRBV6-2, TRBV6-3 and some other V segments were unresolvable in 87-base-pair reads. In an earlier analysis, most TCR beta V segments were productive about 87% or about 30% of the time.

As to this clone: Its specificity is unknown.

The V segment lost 3 bases and the J segment 3 bases; nucleotides outside the gene matches: 2. From germline, CDR1 is SNHLY and CDR2 FYNNEI. The CDR3 runs 15 residues. Primers included in the PCR were 60 Vbeta and 13 Jbeta primers. Assay used: immunoSEQ multiplex PCR; TCRdb lists only in-frame clones, some missing. The repertoire has about 120,000 clones, around a tenth of them found once; the top ten carry approximately 3%. The sequence was collected from a man aged 25-45 years in good health and CMV-seronegative. Sequencing used PBMCs. The chain carries TRBV2 and TRBJ2-1; 10 positions match TRBD1. This CDR3 is CASSEDRGGYNEQFF. The CDR3 DNA follows: TGTGCCAGCAGTGAGGACAGGGGGGGCTACAATGAGCAGTTCTTC.